These 32 T cell receptor beta chains originate from one sample sequenced in a study of T cells expressing NK-cell markers. TCRdb re-analyzed the 5' RACE reads; it lists each CDR3 protein once, without DNA. This sample's table reports around 110,000 distinct CDR3 sequences. Sequencing used blood T cells: a sorted CD56 or NKG2C T cell subset, CD4+ or CD8+ T cells, or bulk PBMC T cells (not recorded which). The receptor source for this set is a woman between 18 and 75 years old in good health.

This rearrangement joins TRBV20-1 to TRBJ2-3; there is no DNA to check the TCRdb D call of TRBD1. Germline V gene data show CDR1 as DFQATT and CDR2 as SNEGSKA (reference sequence). The length of the CDR3 is 13 residues. Here the CDR3 reads CSLQPGERYTQYF.

The genes are TRBV7-9 and TRBJ2-7; TCRdb proposes TRBD2, but this gene call is untestable without DNA. The CDR3 length is 15 residues. From germline, CDR1 is SEHNR and CDR2 FQNEAQ (reference sequence). The CDR3 here is CASSSRLAPDYEQYF.

The chain combines TRBV7-9 with TRBJ2-7; TCRdb indicates TRBD2, and absent DNA this call remains unverified. CDR1 is SEHNR and CDR2 is FQNEAQ in the germline V gene (reference sequence). This CDR3 is built from 15 residues. This CDR3 is CASSSRDFQTYEQYF.

The chain's CDR3 is CASSYSLTGNYGYTF. The chain has TRBV6-5 and TRBJ1-2; TCRdb calls TRBD1, which cannot be checked without DNA. This CDR3 contains 15 residues. CDR1 and CDR2 (germline): MNHEY, SVGAGI.

The V call is TRBV20-1, the J call TRBJ2-3; checking the TCRdb D call of TRBD2 is not possible without DNA. Germline-derived CDR1 and CDR2 are DFQATT and SNEGSKA (reference sequence). The CDR3 has 18 residues. The CDR3 loop reads CSASTSTSGIGRTDTQYF.

CDR3 sequence: CSARSGYYEQYF. J is TRBJ2-7 and V is TRBV20-1; with no DNA, the TCRdb D assignment of TRBD1 cannot be verified. The germline CDR1 and CDR2 sequences are DFQATT and SNEGSKA (reference sequence). CDR3 length: 12 residues.

This sequence joins TRBV12-3 or TRBV12-4 and TRBJ1-6; TCRdb's D call of TRBD1 is untestable without DNA. The CDR3 is 12 residues long. The CDR3 spells CASGQGGSPLHF.

CDR3 sequence: CASSLRGLYNEQFF. The V gene is TRBV5-4, the J gene TRBJ2-1; TCRdb indicates TRBD1, and absent DNA this call remains unverified. This CDR3 comprises 14 residues. Germline V lookup: CDR1 SGHNT, CDR2 YYREEE (reference sequence).

The chain has TRBV12-3 or TRBV12-4 and TRBJ2-5; TCRdb proposes TRBD1, but this gene call is untestable without DNA. This CDR3 is built from 15 residues. The CDR3 region is CASTITTGPRETQYF.

The V and J genes are TRBV28 and TRBJ2-5. The length of the CDR3 is 14 residues. Germline V gene data show CDR1 as MDHEN and CDR2 as SYDVKM. CDR3 region: CASSLIGEGETQYF.

The chain couples TRBV14 to TRBJ2-7; TCRdb outputs TRBD2, but without DNA this stays unchecked. Germline V gives CDR1 SGHDN, CDR2 FVKESK. CDR3 length: 13 residues. This chain's CDR3 is CASSQGNPREQYF. The full variable domain, in which reference TRBV14 and TRBJ2-7 provide the parts outside the CDR3, is EAGVTQFPSHSVIEKGQTVTLRCDPISGHDNLYWYRRVMGKEIKFLLHFVKESKQDESGMPNNRFLAERTGGTYSTLKVQPAELEDSGVYFCASSQGNPREQYFGPGTRLTVT.

The chain links TRBV20-1 to TRBJ2-2; TCRdb indicates TRBD1, and absent DNA this call remains unverified. Germline V lookup: CDR1 DFQATT, CDR2 SNEGSKA (reference sequence). The CDR3 totals 14 residues. CDR3 in amino acids: CSARDIAGAGELFF.

V gene TRBV3-1 combines with J gene TRBJ2-2; TCRdb selects TRBD2, and the lack of DNA leaves this call unchecked. CDR3 length: 12 residues. Germline CDR1 is LGHDT and CDR2 is YNNKEL (reference sequence). The CDR3 reads CASSGETGELFF. Full variable domain (remainder filled in from reference TRBV3-1 and TRBJ2-2): DTAVSQTPKYLVTQMGNDKSIKCEQNLGHDTMYWYKQDSKKFLKIMFSYNNKELIINETVPNRFSPKSPDKAHLNLHINSLELGDSAVYFCASSGETGELFFGEGSRLTVL.

The V and J genes are TRBV5-6 and TRBJ2-1; TCRdb's D call of TRBD2 is untestable without DNA. The V gene's germline CDR1 is SGHDT and CDR2 YYEEEE. This CDR3 spans 15 amino acids. CDR3 amino acids: CASSSGTNSYNEQFF.

The J gene is TRBJ1-5, the V gene TRBV3-1. The CDR3 sequence is 16 residues long. CDR1 is LGHDT, CDR2 YNNKEL, per germline (reference sequence). CDR3 in amino acids: CASSQVASGPAQPQHF. Based on the CDR3 plus reference TRBV3-1 and TRBJ1-5, the full variable domain is DTAVSQTPKYLVTQMGNDKSIKCEQNLGHDTMYWYKQDSKKFLKIMFSYNNKELIINETVPNRFSPKSPDKAHLNLHINSLELGDSAVYFCASSQVASGPAQPQHFGDGTRLSIL.

This sequence joins TRBV20-1 and TRBJ2-3. The CDR3 consists of 14 residues. The germline gives CDR1 DFQATT, CDR2 SNEGSKA (reference sequence). The CDR3 reads CSACREDSADTQYF.

CDR3 region: CASSQYTGELFF. This chain connects TRBV5-1 to TRBJ2-2. The CDR3 runs 12 residues. The germline V gene encodes CDR1 SGHRS and CDR2 YFSETQ.

This chain joins TRBV7-9 and TRBJ2-7; the TRBD2 assignment by TCRdb is unverifiable without DNA. CDR3 length equals 16 residues. CDR1 is SEHNR and CDR2 is FQNEAQ in the germline V gene (reference sequence). This chain's CDR3 is CASRGKWDTWEGEQYF.

The chain is built from TRBV20-1 and TRBJ2-7; without DNA, the TCRdb call of TRBD1 cannot be checked. CDR1 is DFQATT and CDR2 is SNEGSKA in the germline V gene (reference sequence). The CDR3 totals 16 residues. The chain's CDR3 is CSARDLTGPSSYEQYF.

J is TRBJ2-5 and V is TRBV7-7; TCRdb names TRBD2, which stays unverified in the absence of DNA. CDR3 length equals 17 residues. The germline gives CDR1 SSHAT, CDR2 FNYEAQ (reference sequence). The CDR3 spells CASSLAASRPFGETQYF.

The chain is built from TRBV30 and TRBJ2-3; TCRdb's assignment of TRBD2 cannot be checked, as there is no DNA. Per the germline V gene, CDR1 is GTSNPN and CDR2 is SVGIG (reference sequence). This CDR3 has 15 amino acids. CDR3 loop: CAAGLAGGGTDTQYF. The full variable domain, with the rest looked up from reference TRBV30 and TRBJ2-3, is SQTIHQWPATLVQPVGSPLSLECTVEGTSNPNLYWYRQAAGRGLQLLFYSVGIGQISSEVPQNLSASRPQDRQFILSSKKLLLSDSGFYLCAAGLAGGGTDTQYFGPGTRLTVL.

V and J are TRBV5-6 and TRBJ1-1; TCRdb's D call of TRBD1 is untestable without DNA. Germline V gene sequence: CDR1 SGHDT, CDR2 YYEEEE. CDR3 length equals 13 residues. The CDR3 here is CASSPGTAFEAFF.

The chain couples TRBV19 to TRBJ2-3; TCRdb's assignment of TRBD2 cannot be checked, as there is no DNA. The CDR3 runs 15 residues. The germline CDR1 and CDR2 sequences are LNHDA and SQIVND (reference sequence). This chain's CDR3 is CASSAEREAADTQYF.

CDR3 residues: CASSYFSKLPSGETQYF. V and J are TRBV6-5 and TRBJ2-5; TCRdb's D call, TRBD2, is unchecked because there is no DNA. CDR1 MNHEY and CDR2 SVGAGI come from the germline V gene. This CDR3 has 17 residues.

J is TRBJ2-1 and V is TRBV20-1; TCRdb's D call of TRBD2 is untestable without DNA. This CDR3 comprises 13 residues. CDR1 and CDR2 from the germline V gene are DFQATT and SNEGSKA (reference sequence). The CDR3 region is CSARLAGHNEQFF.

This chain links TRBV10-3 with TRBJ2-7; TCRdb names TRBD2, which stays unverified in the absence of DNA. The CDR3 has 14 residues. Germline V gene data show CDR1 as ENHRY and CDR2 as SYGVKD. The CDR3: CAIKWRDSSYEQYF.

The chain joins TRBV12-3 or TRBV12-4 to TRBJ1-1. CDR3 length: 13 residues. This chain's CDR3 is CATTGEGSTEAFF.

V gene TRBV14 combines with J gene TRBJ2-3; TCRdb indicates TRBD1, and absent DNA this call remains unverified. Germline CDR1 reads SGHDN; CDR2 reads FVKESK. This CDR3 is built from 17 residues. The chain's CDR3 is CASSQPSGTVGTDTQYF. Drawing the rest from reference TRBV14 and TRBJ2-3, the complete variable domain is EAGVTQFPSHSVIEKGQTVTLRCDPISGHDNLYWYRRVMGKEIKFLLHFVKESKQDESGMPNNRFLAERTGGTYSTLKVQPAELEDSGVYFCASSQPSGTVGTDTQYFGPGTRLTVL.

This chain uses TRBV30 with TRBJ2-2; the TCRdb D gene call, TRBD1, has no DNA to confirm it. Germline values: CDR1 GTSNPN, CDR2 SVGIG (reference sequence). The CDR3 is made up of 15 amino acids. The CDR3 loop reads CAWSDGTANTGELFF.

This rearrangement joins TRBV4-3 to TRBJ2-5. Germline CDR1 LGHNA, CDR2 YSLEER. The CDR3 consists of 13 residues. CDR3 protein: CASSQDFRETQYF.

This CDR3 reads CASSDGGVSYGYTF. The rearrangement links TRBV2 to TRBJ1-2; without DNA, the TCRdb call of TRBD1 cannot be checked. This CDR3 spans 14 amino acids. Germline values: CDR1 SNHLY, CDR2 FYNNEI.

This sequence joins TRBV7-2 and TRBJ1-1. The CDR3 covers 15 residues. In germline, CDR1 is SGHTA, CDR2 FQGNSA. CDR3 in amino acids: CASSSEFGLNTEAFF.